The clone carrying this T cell receptor (beta chain) has a handful of counts. The target antigen is unknown. CDR3 length: 13 amino acids. Trimming stripped 4 bases from V and 4 bases from J, with 8 bases between. Germline V gives CDR1 SNHLY, CDR2 FYNNEI. A second PCR of roughly 6 to 12 cycles used a sample-barcoded 5' primer and a J-beta primer mix. Using its own MiXCR run on the 5' RACE reads, TCRdb lists one record per CDR3 protein. The table includes about 930,000 distinct CDR3 sequences, 29% detected once. This record comes from a study of blood T cells in healthy people across ages. Study-wide points: In long-lived donors, naive CD4+ cell counts and diversity exceeded those of aged donors. Not knowing donor CMV status may have confounded expanded clonotype changes.

Healthy Caucasian individuals from Russia aged roughly 6 to 90 were enrolled as donors. Separately, the same data were catalogued under a study of T cells of mothers and their children. That study reports: The TCR beta CDR3 read count exceeded 8.5 million for each mother and was approximately 3 million for each child.

The chain is built from TRBV2 and TRBJ1-5; D uncertain. The clonotype originates from a woman aged 35 to 49 in good health. Sequenced: blood. The CDR3 nucleotides are TGTGCCAGCAGTGGCCAGCTAAATCAGCCCCAGCATTTT. It specifies CASSGQLNQPQHF.